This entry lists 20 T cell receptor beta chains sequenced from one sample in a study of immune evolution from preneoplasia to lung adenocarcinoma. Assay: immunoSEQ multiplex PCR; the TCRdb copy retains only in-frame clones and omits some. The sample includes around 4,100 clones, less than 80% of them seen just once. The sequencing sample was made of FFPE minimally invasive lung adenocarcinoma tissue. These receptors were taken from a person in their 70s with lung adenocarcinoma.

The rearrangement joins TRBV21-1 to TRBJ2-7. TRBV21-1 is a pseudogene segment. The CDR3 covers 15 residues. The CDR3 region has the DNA TGTGCCAGCAGCCTCCAGGGACGGCGAAACTACGAGCAGTACTTC. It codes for CASSLQGRRNYEQYF.

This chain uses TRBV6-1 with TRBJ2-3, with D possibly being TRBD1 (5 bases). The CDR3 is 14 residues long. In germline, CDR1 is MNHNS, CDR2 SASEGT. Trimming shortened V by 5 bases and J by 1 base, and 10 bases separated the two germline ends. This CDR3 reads CASSPLGGTDTQYF. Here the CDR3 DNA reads TGTGCCAGCAGTCCCCTAGGGGGCACAGATACGCAGTATTTT.

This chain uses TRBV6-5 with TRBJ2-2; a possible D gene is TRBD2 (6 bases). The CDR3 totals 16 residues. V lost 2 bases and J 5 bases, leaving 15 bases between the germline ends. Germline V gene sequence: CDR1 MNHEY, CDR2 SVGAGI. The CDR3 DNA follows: TGTGCCAGCAGTTACGGGGGAGGCCTATTGACCGGGGAGCTGTTTTTT. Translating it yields CASSYGGGLLTGELFF.

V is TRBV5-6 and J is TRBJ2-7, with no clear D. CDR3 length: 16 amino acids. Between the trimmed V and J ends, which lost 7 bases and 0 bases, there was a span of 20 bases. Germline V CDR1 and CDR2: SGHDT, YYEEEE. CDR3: CASLHATASSSYEQYF. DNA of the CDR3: TGTGCCAGCCTTCATGCCACAGCTTCGAGCTCCTACGAGCAGTACTTC. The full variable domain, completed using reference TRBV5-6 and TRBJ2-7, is DAGVTQSPTHLIKTRGQQVTLRCSPKSGHDTVSWYQQALGQGPQFIFQYYEEEERQRGNFPDRFSGHQFPNYSSELNVNALLLGDSALYLCASLHATASSSYEQYFGPGTRLTVT.

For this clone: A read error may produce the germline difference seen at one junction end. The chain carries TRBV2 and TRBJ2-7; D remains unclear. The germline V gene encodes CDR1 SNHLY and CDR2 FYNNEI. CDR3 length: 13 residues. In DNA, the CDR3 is TGTGCCAGCAGCGAAGGAGTGTCCTACGAGCAGTACTTC. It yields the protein CASSEGVSYEQYF.

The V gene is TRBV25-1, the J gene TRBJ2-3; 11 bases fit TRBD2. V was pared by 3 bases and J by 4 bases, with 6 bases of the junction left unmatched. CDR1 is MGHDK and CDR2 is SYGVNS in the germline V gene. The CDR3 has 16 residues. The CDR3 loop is CASSDLTSGSSDTQYF. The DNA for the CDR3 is TGTGCCAGCAGTGACCTTACTAGCGGGAGCTCAGATACGCAGTATTTT.

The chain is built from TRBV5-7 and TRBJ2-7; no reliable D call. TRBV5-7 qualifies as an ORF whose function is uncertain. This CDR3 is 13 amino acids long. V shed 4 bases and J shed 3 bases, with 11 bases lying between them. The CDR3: CASSTRMGYEQYF. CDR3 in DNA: TGTGCCAGCAGCACCCGAATGGGCTACGAGCAGTACTTC.

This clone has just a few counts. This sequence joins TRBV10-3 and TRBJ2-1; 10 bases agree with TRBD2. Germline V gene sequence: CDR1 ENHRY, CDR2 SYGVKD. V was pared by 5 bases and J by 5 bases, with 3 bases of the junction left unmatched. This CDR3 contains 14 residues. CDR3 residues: CAISSTSGNNEQFF. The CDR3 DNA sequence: TGTGCCATCAGTAGCACTAGCGGGAACAATGAGCAGTTCTTC.

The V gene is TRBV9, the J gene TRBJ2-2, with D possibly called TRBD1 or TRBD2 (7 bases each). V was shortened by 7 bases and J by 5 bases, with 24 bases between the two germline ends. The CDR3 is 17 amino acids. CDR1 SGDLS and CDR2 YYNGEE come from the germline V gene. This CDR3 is CASSPGGGGGRTGELFF. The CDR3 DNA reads TGTGCCAGCTCCCCCGGGGGAGGGGGCGGAAGGACCGGGGAGCTGTTTTTT.

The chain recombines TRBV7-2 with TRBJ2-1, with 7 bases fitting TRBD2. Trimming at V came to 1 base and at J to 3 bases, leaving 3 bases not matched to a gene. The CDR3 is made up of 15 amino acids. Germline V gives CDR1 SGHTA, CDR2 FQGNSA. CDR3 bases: TGTGCCAGCAGCTTAGTGGCTAGCGGCTACAATGAGCAGTTCTTC. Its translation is CASSLVASGYNEQFF.

CDR3 DNA: TGTGCCAGTAGTATAAAGATTTCAGTCAACAATGAGCAGTTCTTC. This sequence encodes CASSIKISVNNEQFF. The chain recombines TRBV19 with TRBJ2-1; D is unresolved. The germline V gene encodes CDR1 LNHDA and CDR2 SQIVND (reference sequence). The V gene lost 2 bases and the J gene lost 5 bases, with 13 bases spanning the gap. The CDR3 has 15 amino acids.

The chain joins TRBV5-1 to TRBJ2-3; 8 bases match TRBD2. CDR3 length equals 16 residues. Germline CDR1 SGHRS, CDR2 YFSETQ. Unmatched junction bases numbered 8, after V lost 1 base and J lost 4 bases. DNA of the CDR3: TGCGCCAGCAGCTTGACGGGACGGGAGGGTGCAGATACGCAGTATTTT. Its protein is CASSLTGREGADTQYF.

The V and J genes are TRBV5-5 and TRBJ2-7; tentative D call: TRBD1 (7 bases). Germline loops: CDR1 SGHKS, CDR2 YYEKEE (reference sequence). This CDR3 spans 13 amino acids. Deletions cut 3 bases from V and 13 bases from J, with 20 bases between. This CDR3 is CASSSQGRELAYF. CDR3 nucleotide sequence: TGTGCCAGCAGCTCACAGGGGCGGGAACTAGCATACTTC. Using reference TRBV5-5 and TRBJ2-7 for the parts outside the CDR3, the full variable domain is DAGVTQSPTHLIKTRGQQVTLRCSPISGHKSVSWYQQVLGQGPQFIFQYYEKEERGRGNFPDRFSARQFPNYSSELNVNALLLGDSALYLCASSSQGRELAYFGPGTRLTVT.

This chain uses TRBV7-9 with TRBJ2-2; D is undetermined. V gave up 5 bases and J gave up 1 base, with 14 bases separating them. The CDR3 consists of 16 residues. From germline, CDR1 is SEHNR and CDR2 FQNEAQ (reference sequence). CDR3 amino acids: CASSSPPGRNTGELFF. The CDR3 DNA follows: TGTGCCAGCAGCAGCCCTCCAGGCCGGAACACCGGGGAGCTGTTTTTT.

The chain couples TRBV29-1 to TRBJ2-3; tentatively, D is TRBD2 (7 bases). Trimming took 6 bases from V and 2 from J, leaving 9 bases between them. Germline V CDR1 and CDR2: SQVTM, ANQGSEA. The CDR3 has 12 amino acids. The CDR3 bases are TGCAGCGTCCGGGGGGCCACAGATACGCAGTATTTT. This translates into CSVRGATDTQYF.

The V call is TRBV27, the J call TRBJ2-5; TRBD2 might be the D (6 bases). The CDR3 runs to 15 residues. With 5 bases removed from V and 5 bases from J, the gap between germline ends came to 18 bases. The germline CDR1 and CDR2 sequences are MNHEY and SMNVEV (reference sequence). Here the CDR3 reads CASSLRWGDWETQYF. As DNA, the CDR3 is TGTGCCAGCAGTCTCCGGTGGGGGGACTGGGAGACCCAGTACTTC.

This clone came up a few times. The CDR3 DNA reads as TGTGCCAGCAGCTTAATAGCTGGTCTCGGTTACGAGCAGTACTTC. Its translation is CASSLIAGLGYEQYF. V and J are TRBV7-3 and TRBJ2-7, with no clear D. The V gene lost 1 base and the J gene lost 4 bases, with 14 bases spanning the gap. This CDR3 has 15 residues. Germline CDR1 reads SGHTA; CDR2 reads FQGTGA.

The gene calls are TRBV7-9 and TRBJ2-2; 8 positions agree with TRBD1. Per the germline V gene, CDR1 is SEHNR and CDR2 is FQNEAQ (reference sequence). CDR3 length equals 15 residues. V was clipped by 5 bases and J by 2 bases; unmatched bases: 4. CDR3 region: CASSTGQGNTGELFF. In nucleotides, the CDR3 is TGTGCCAGCAGCACCGGACAGGGAAACACCGGGGAGCTGTTTTTT.

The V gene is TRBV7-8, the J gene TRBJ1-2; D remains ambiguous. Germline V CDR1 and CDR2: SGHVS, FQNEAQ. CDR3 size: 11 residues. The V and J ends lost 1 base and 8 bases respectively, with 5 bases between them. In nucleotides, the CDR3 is TGTGCCAGCAGCTTAGGGACGGGCTACACCTTC. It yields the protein CASSLGTGYTF.

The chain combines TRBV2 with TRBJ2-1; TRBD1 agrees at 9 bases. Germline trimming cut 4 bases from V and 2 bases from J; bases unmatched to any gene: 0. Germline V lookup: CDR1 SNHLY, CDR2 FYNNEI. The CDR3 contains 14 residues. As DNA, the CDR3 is TGTGCCAGCAGTGGACAGGGGGCCTACAATGAGCAGTTCTTC. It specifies CASSGQGAYNEQFF.